The 14 T cell receptor beta chains listed next were all sequenced from one sample in a study of blood T cell repertoires in COVID-19. The repertoire was sequenced with immunoSEQ multiplex PCR; TCRdb's copy has only in-frame clones and lacks some. The sample records 65,000 to 90,000 clones, nearly 90% being singletons. What was sequenced was peripheral blood. These receptors were taken from a man aged 45-65 years with acute or convalescent COVID-19.

This sequence joins TRBV28 and TRBJ1-2; 10 bases map to TRBD1. With 6 bases clipped from V and 8 bases from J, the junction kept 9 bases outside the gene matches. Germline V lookup: CDR1 MDHEN, CDR2 SYDVKM. The CDR3 length is 14 residues. CDR3 loop: CASSPGQGERGYTF. CDR3 in DNA: TGTGCCAGCAGCCCTGGACAGGGGGAGAGAGGCTACACCTTC.

This clone was detected only once. This chain connects TRBV10-3 to TRBJ2-7; TRBD1 matches at 8 bases. V shed 6 bases and J 7 bases; nucleotides not matched to a gene: 8. This CDR3 is 13 amino acids long. Germline CDR1 and CDR2: ENHRY and SYGVKD. The CDR3 DNA is TGTGCCATCAGGGCGCAGGGGGCGCGTGAGCAGTACGTC. As protein: CAIRAQGAREQYV.

The chain couples TRBV6-5 to TRBJ2-7; a weak D match, TRBD1 (5 bases). Trimming shortened V by 2 bases and J by 7 bases, and 12 bases separated the two germline ends. The germline V gene encodes CDR1 MNHEY and CDR2 SVGAGI. CDR3 size: 13 residues. The CDR3 region is CASSYARAEEQYF. For the CDR3, the DNA is TGTGCCAGCAGTTACGCCAGGGCCGAGGAGCAGTACTTC.

The gene calls are TRBV7-9 and TRBJ2-1; TRBD2 matches 11 bases. With 4 bases clipped from V and 1 base from J, the junction kept 6 bases outside the gene matches. Germline loops: CDR1 SEHNR, CDR2 FQNEAQ (reference sequence). The CDR3 runs 17 residues. CDR3 bases: TGTGCCAGCAGCTGGGGAGCTAGCGGGGGGTCCTACAATGAGCAGTTCTTC. Residues: CASSWGASGGSYNEQFF.

The chain links TRBV27 to TRBJ1-5, with D possibly being TRBD1 (5 bases). The germline V and J ends were trimmed by 5 bases and 0 bases, with 8 bases remaining between them. Germline CDR1 reads MNHEY; CDR2 reads SMNVEV (reference sequence). The CDR3 sequence is 14 residues long. The CDR3 DNA follows: TGTGCCAGCAGTCAGGGTTATAGCAATCAGCCCCAGCATTTT. This codes for CASSQGYSNQPQHF.

The rearrangement links TRBV30 to TRBJ1-6, with D maybe TRBD1 (6 bases). Germline V gene sequence: CDR1 GTSNPN, CDR2 SVGIG (reference sequence). CDR3 length equals 15 residues. Trimming shortened V by 0 bases and J by 5 bases, and 11 bases separated the two germline ends. CDR3 nucleotides: TGTGCCTGGAGTGTACTGAGGACAGATAATTCACCCCTCCACTTT. This translates into CAWSVLRTDNSPLHF. The variable domain in full, with the rest retrieved from reference TRBV30 and TRBJ1-6, is SQTIHQWPATLVQPVGSPLSLECTVEGTSNPNLYWYRQAAGRGLQLLFYSVGIGQISSEVPQNLSASRPQDRQFILSSKKLLLSDSGFYLCAWSVLRTDNSPLHFGNGTRLTVT.

The chain combines TRBV5-1 with TRBJ2-3; D might be TRBD1 (5 bases). The V end was cut by 3 bases, the J end by 4 bases, with 12 bases between. In germline, CDR1 is SGHRS, CDR2 YFSETQ. CDR3 size: 14 residues. DNA of the CDR3: TGCGCCAGCAGCTCTGGGGCCGGCCCAGATACGCAGTATTTT. Its translation is CASSSGAGPDTQYF.

As concerns this clone: This sample includes further DNA sequences coding for the same CDR3. V is TRBV5-4 and J is TRBJ2-2; D is possibly TRBD1 (7 bases). Trimming removed 0 bases from V and 4 bases from J, with 10 bases in between. The CDR3 consists of 15 residues. The germline gives CDR1 SGHNT, CDR2 YYREEE (reference sequence). The CDR3 coding sequence is TGTGCCAGCAGCTTGGCGCAGGGGGGCACCGGGGAGCTGTTTTTT. It specifies CASSLAQGGTGELFF.

The chain links TRBV3-1 (or the pseudogene TRBV3-2) to TRBJ1-3; tentatively, D is TRBD1 (6 bases). The CDR3 contains 16 residues. Germline-derived CDR1 and CDR2 are LGHDT and YNNKEL (reference sequence). The ends were cut back, 1 base at V and 3 bases at J, with 13 bases in the middle. As DNA, the CDR3 is TGTGCCAGCAGCCAAGCCCGGACAGTCAGTGGAAACACCATATATTTT. As protein: CASSQARTVSGNTIYF.

This clone was detected only once. This chain uses TRBV10-3 with TRBJ1-3; 8 positions agree with TRBD1. V was pared by 5 bases and J by 4 bases, with 1 base of the junction left unmatched. This CDR3 spans 13 amino acids. The germline V gene has CDR1 ENHRY and CDR2 SYGVKD. The CDR3 loop is CAISTGGGNTIYF. CDR3 sequence (DNA): TGTGCCATCAGTACAGGGGGAGGAAACACCATATATTTT.

Here the CDR3 DNA reads TGTGCCTGGAGTAGGGGTTACCAAGAGACCCAGTACTTC. It yields the protein CAWSRGYQETQYF. The gene calls are TRBV30 and TRBJ2-5; D is possibly TRBD1 (5 bases). CDR3 size: 13 residues. V dropped 2 bases and J dropped 0 bases, with 7 bases sitting between them. In germline, CDR1 is GTSNPN, CDR2 SVGIG (reference sequence).

The chain uses TRBV5-1 and TRBJ1-2; D unresolved. Between the trimmed V and J ends, which lost 7 bases and 3 bases, there was a span of 7 bases. CDR3 size: 11 residues. Germline loops: CDR1 SGHRS, CDR2 YFSETQ. This CDR3 reads CASGEHYGYTF. The DNA of the CDR3 is TGCGCCAGCGGAGAACACTATGGCTACACCTTC. Full variable domain (outside the CDR3, taken from reference TRBV5-1 and TRBJ1-2): KAGVTQTPRYLIKTRGQQVTLSCSPISGHRSVSWYQQTPGQGLQFLFEYFSETQRNKGNFPGRFSGRQFSNSRSEMNVSTLELGDSALYLCASGEHYGYTFGSGTRLTVV.

V is TRBV28 and J is TRBJ1-3; D not certain. The CDR3 contains 13 residues. Germline V gene data show CDR1 as MDHEN and CDR2 as SYDVKM. V was shortened by 5 bases and J by 0 bases, with 5 bases between the two germline ends. CDR3 residues: CASSTHSGNTIYF. DNA of the CDR3: TGTGCCAGCAGTACACACTCTGGAAACACCATATATTTT.

The chain is built from TRBV5-1 and TRBJ2-5; 8 bases agree with TRBD2. CDR1 is SGHRS, CDR2 YFSETQ, per germline. This CDR3 has 14 amino acids. Trimming took 2 bases from V and 7 from J; bases not matched to a gene: 7. CDR3 residues: CASSFSGTRGTQYF. The CDR3 coding sequence is TGCGCCAGCAGCTTTTCCGGGACTAGGGGGACCCAGTACTTC.